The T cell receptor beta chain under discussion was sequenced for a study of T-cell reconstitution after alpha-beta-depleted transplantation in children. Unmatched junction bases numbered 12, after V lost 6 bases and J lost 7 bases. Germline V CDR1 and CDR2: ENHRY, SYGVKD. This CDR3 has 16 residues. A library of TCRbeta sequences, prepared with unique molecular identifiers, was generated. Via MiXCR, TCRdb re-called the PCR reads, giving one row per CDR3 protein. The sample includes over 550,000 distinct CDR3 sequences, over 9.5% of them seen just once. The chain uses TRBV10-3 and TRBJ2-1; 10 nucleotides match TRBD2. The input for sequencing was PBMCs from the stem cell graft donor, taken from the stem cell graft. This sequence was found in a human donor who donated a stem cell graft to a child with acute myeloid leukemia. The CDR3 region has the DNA TGTGCCATCAGCGGAAAGTTAGCGGGAGGTGTAAATGAGCAGTTCTTC. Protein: CAISGKLAGGVNEQFF.